The 25 T cell receptor beta chains below all came from one sample that was sequenced in a study of blood T cell repertoires in COVID-19. TCRdb's copy holds only in-frame clones and misses some; the assay was immunoSEQ multiplex PCR. The top ten clones hold 43% of a sample with about 24,000 clones, over 55% of them seen once. What was sequenced was peripheral blood. The origin of the receptors is a woman older than 75 with acute or convalescent COVID-19.

CDR3 residues: CASSPRGIHAEAFF. In nucleotides, the CDR3 is TGTGCCAGCAGCCCCCGGGGGATCCATGCTGAAGCTTTCTTT. This rearrangement joins TRBV5-6 to TRBJ1-1, with a tentative D call TRBD1 (5 bases). Germline V gives CDR1 SGHDT, CDR2 YYEEEE. The CDR3 extends over 14 amino acids. V was trimmed by 4 bases and J by 6 bases, leaving 16 bases between them. Full variable domain (remainder filled in from reference TRBV5-6 and TRBJ1-1): DAGVTQSPTHLIKTRGQQVTLRCSPKSGHDTVSWYQQALGQGPQFIFQYYEEEERQRGNFPDRFSGHQFPNYSSELNVNALLLGDSALYLCASSPRGIHAEAFFGQGTRLTVV.

The chain employs TRBV9 and TRBJ1-2; a possible D gene is TRBD1 (6 bases). The CDR3 has 15 residues. Germline CDR1 SGDLS, CDR2 YYNGEE. V lost 0 bases, J lost 8 bases, and 17 bases lay in between. This chain's CDR3 is CASSVDPGGREGYTF. The CDR3 nucleotides read TGTGCCAGCAGCGTAGACCCCGGGGGGCGTGAAGGCTACACCTTC.

The rearrangement joins TRBV7-9 to TRBJ1-5, with D unresolved. Germline V gene sequence: CDR1 SEHNR, CDR2 FQNEAQ (reference sequence). Trimming shortened V by 5 bases and J by 7 bases, and 12 bases separated the two germline ends. This CDR3 region has 13 residues. CDR3 nucleotides: TGTGCCAGCAGCCCAGGTCGGGGACAGCCCCAGCATTTT. Translating it yields CASSPGRGQPQHF.

The chain joins TRBV5-1 to TRBJ2-3; 9 bases map to TRBD1. The CDR3 extends over 15 amino acids. CDR1 is SGHRS, CDR2 YFSETQ, per germline. The V gene end was trimmed by 1 base and the J gene end by 7 bases; junction bases not matched to a gene: 7. The CDR3 DNA reads TGCGCCAGCAGCTTGTCCGGGACAGGGCACCATACGCAGTATTTT. As protein: CASSLSGTGHHTQYF.

The chain links TRBV16 to TRBJ1-5; TRBD1 matches at 9 bases. V was pared by 4 bases and J by 10 bases, with 8 bases of the junction left unmatched. Germline assignment: CDR1 KGHSY and CDR2 FQNENV. The CDR3 contains 14 residues. CDR3 nucleotides: TGTGCCAGCAGCCGTGGGGGACAGGGAACCCCCCAGCATTTT. The encoded protein is CASSRGGQGTPQHF. The variable domain in full, completed from reference TRBV16 and TRBJ1-5, reads GEEVAQTPKHLVRGEGQKAKLYCAPIKGHSYVFWYQQVLKNEFKFLISFQNENVFDETGMPKERFSAKCLPNSPCSLEIQATKLEDSAVYFCASSRGGQGTPQHFGDGTRLSIL.

The chain has TRBV6-2 or TRBV6-3 and TRBJ2-1; TRBD1 agrees at 8 bases. The germline gives CDR1 MNHEY, CDR2 SVGEGT. V gave up 2 bases and J gave up 12 bases; unmatched junction bases: 6. This CDR3 has 13 amino acids. The CDR3 is CASSYGDRGRQFF. Written as DNA, the CDR3 is TGTGCCAGCAGTTACGGTGACAGGGGAAGGCAGTTCTTC.

The J gene is TRBJ1-1, the V gene TRBV5-4; a possible D gene is TRBD1 (6 bases). CDR3 length: 14 residues. V lost 4 bases to trimming and J lost 6 bases, with 16 bases between them. In germline, CDR1 is SGHNT, CDR2 YYREEE (reference sequence). This CDR3 is CASSPGQNKAEAFF. For the CDR3, the DNA is TGTGCCAGCAGCCCGGGACAAAATAAGGCTGAAGCTTTCTTT.

The rearrangement joins TRBV6-5 to TRBJ2-5, with D unclear. This CDR3 spans 14 amino acids. The ends were cut back, 0 bases at V and 0 bases at J, with 5 bases in the middle. The germline gives CDR1 MNHEY, CDR2 SVGAGI. The CDR3 DNA follows: TGTGCCAGCAGTTACTCTCGCGACCAAGAGACCCAGTACTTC. Its protein product is CASSYSRDQETQYF.

This clone occurred a few times. The V and J genes are TRBV21-1 and TRBJ2-7; no check of the table's D call, TRBD2, against the DNA was made. TRBV21-1 counts as a pseudogene. The CDR3 spans 16 residues. Here the CDR3 DNA reads TGTGCCAGCAGCCCACGATTAACAGGGAGGGCCTACGAGCAGTACTTC. Translated, it gives CASSPRLTGRAYEQYF.

This clone occurred a few times. Here the CDR3 DNA reads TGCGCCAGCAGCTCGACAGGGGATGGCTACACCTTC. Protein: CASSSTGDGYTF. The rearrangement joins TRBV5-1 to TRBJ1-2; TRBD1 aligns across 8 bases. The J segment lost 6 bases and the V segment lost 3 bases, leaving 1 base of the junction unmatched. The CDR3 is 12 residues long. Germline-derived CDR1 and CDR2 are SGHRS and YFSETQ.

The chain joins TRBV18 to TRBJ2-7; 11 positions agree with TRBD2. The CDR3 sequence is 14 residues long. Germline assignment: CDR1 KGHSH and CDR2 LQKENI. The J segment lost 2 bases and the V segment lost 5 bases, leaving 2 bases of the junction unmatched. The CDR3: CASSYSGGAYEQYF. CDR3 sequence (DNA): TGTGCCAGCTCATATAGCGGGGGGGCCTACGAGCAGTACTTC.

The V and J genes are TRBV7-9 and TRBJ2-5; D remains ambiguous. CDR1 SEHNR and CDR2 FQNEAQ come from the germline V gene (reference sequence). Trimming left V 5 bases short and J 1 base short, with 20 bases between. This CDR3 spans 17 amino acids. CDR3: CASSGYYYPPPQETQYF. CDR3 bases: TGTGCCAGCAGCGGATACTACTACCCACCTCCCCAAGAGACCCAGTACTTC.

This clone has only a few counts. This chain links TRBV4-1 with TRBJ1-1; possible D gene TRBD1, 5 bases. This CDR3 has 16 amino acids. V dropped 4 bases and J dropped 1 base, with 16 bases sitting between them. Germline V lookup: CDR1 MGHRA, CDR2 YSYEKL. This CDR3 reads CASSRGRIRGNTEAFF. The CDR3 DNA reads as TGCGCCAGCAGCCGGGGTAGGATAAGGGGGAACACTGAAGCTTTCTTT.

This clone was counted a few times. V gene TRBV3-1 (or the pseudogene TRBV3-2) combines with J gene TRBJ2-7; TRBD2 might be the D (6 bases). This CDR3 has 15 amino acids. Trimming left V 4 bases short and J 6 bases short, with 19 bases between. CDR1 and CDR2 (germline): LGHDT, YNNKEL (reference sequence). The CDR3 spells CASSPLAVGVGEQYF. The DNA of the CDR3 is TGTGCCAGCAGCCCCTTAGCGGTAGGGGTCGGCGAGCAGTACTTC.

This clone showed up just a few times. The J gene is TRBJ2-7, the V gene TRBV7-2; a weak D match, TRBD2 (5 bases). Germline CDR1 and CDR2: SGHTA and FQGNSA. CDR3 length: 15 residues. V lost 4 bases and J 0 bases, leaving 13 bases between the germline ends. CDR3 sequence: CASSSSGGSSYEQYF. CDR3 sequence (DNA): TGTGCCAGCAGCTCCAGCGGCGGAAGCTCCTACGAGCAGTACTTC.

The chain uses TRBV6-5 and TRBJ2-7; maybe TRBD2 (6 bases). This CDR3 comprises 15 residues. Trimming shortened V by 6 bases and J by 4 bases, and 19 bases separated the two germline ends. Germline V gene sequence: CDR1 MNHEY, CDR2 SVGAGI. CDR3 loop: CASRPSHGTLYEQYF. The CDR3 DNA sequence: TGTGCCAGCAGACCATCACACGGGACTTTGTACGAGCAGTACTTC.

This clone was seen a single time. CDR3 in amino acids: CASSGGDTQYF. The DNA of the CDR3 is TGTGCCAGCAGCGGCGGCGATACGCAGTATTTT. This chain uses TRBV13 with TRBJ2-3; D is undetermined. Germline loops: CDR1 PRHDT, CDR2 FYEKMQ (reference sequence). Trimming stripped 5 bases from V and 6 bases from J, with 6 bases between. The CDR3 is made up of 11 amino acids.

The gene calls are TRBV5-4 and TRBJ1-2, with 8 nucleotides matching TRBD1. Germline assignment: CDR1 SGHNT and CDR2 YYREEE (reference sequence). Germline trimming cut 3 bases from V and 4 bases from J; bases unmatched to any gene: 8. The CDR3 totals 15 residues. The chain's CDR3 is CASSSGGGQVYGYTF. The CDR3 DNA follows: TGTGCCAGCAGCTCAGGGGGGGGACAGGTCTATGGCTACACCTTC.

J is TRBJ1-1 and V is TRBV7-6; D is unresolved. The CDR3 sequence is 13 residues long. Trimming removed 1 base from V and 8 bases from J, with 11 bases in between. Germline V CDR1 and CDR2: SGHVS, FNYEAQ. The chain's CDR3 is CASSLEKGVEAFF. CDR3 in DNA: TGTGCCAGCAGCTTAGAAAAGGGAGTAGAAGCTTTCTTT.

J is TRBJ2-3 and V is TRBV7-2; 10 nucleotides line up with TRBD2. Germline CDR1 SGHTA, CDR2 FQGNSA. Unmatched junction bases numbered 4, after V lost 1 base and J lost 6 bases. This CDR3 comprises 15 residues. CDR3 sequence (DNA): TGTGCCAGCAGCTTAGTAGCGGGAGGTACGGATACGCAGTATTTT. It yields the protein CASSLVAGGTDTQYF.

The V gene is TRBV2, the J gene TRBJ1-1; 8 bases align to TRBD1. Germline-derived CDR1 and CDR2 are SNHLY and FYNNEI. The J segment lost 4 bases and the V segment lost 5 bases, leaving 9 bases of the junction unmatched. This CDR3 has 15 amino acids. CDR3 sequence: CASSQDRAVGTEAFF. As DNA, the CDR3 is TGTGCCAGCAGTCAGGACAGGGCGGTCGGCACTGAAGCTTTCTTT.

The chain has TRBV25-1 and TRBJ2-3, with D uncertain. Germline CDR1 reads MGHDK; CDR2 reads SYGVNS. V shed 4 bases and J shed 3 bases, with 8 bases lying between them. This CDR3 is 13 amino acids long. The CDR3 DNA is TGTGCCAGCAGTGGCCCTCTAACAGATACGCAGTATTTT. Its protein is CASSGPLTDTQYF.

This chain uses TRBV10-3 with TRBJ2-1, with D possibly matching TRBD1 (6 bases). The CDR3 consists of 16 residues. Germline CDR1 ENHRY, CDR2 SYGVKD. V lost 4 bases and J lost 3, with 16 bases in between. CDR3 nucleotides: TGTGCCATCAGTGTTCGGGGCAGGGGATTCTACAATGAGCAGTTCTTC. It translates to CAISVRGRGFYNEQFF.

The chain links TRBV28 to TRBJ1-3; D is uncertain. The CDR3 spans 15 residues. V shed 6 bases and J shed 0 bases, with 12 bases lying between them. Germline V lookup: CDR1 MDHEN, CDR2 SYDVKM. CDR3 loop: CASRNGGNSGNTIYF. The CDR3, as DNA: TGTGCCAGCAGGAATGGAGGGAACTCTGGAAACACCATATATTTT.

This chain connects TRBV5-5 to TRBJ1-5; D might be TRBD1 (5 bases). CDR3 size: 15 residues. V lost 0 bases and J 1 base, leaving 8 bases between the germline ends. Germline V gene data show CDR1 as SGHKS and CDR2 as YYEKEE (reference sequence). CDR3 in amino acids: CASSLGGESNQPQHF. The CDR3 DNA reads as TGTGCCAGCAGCTTGGGGGGCGAGAGCAATCAGCCCCAGCATTTT.